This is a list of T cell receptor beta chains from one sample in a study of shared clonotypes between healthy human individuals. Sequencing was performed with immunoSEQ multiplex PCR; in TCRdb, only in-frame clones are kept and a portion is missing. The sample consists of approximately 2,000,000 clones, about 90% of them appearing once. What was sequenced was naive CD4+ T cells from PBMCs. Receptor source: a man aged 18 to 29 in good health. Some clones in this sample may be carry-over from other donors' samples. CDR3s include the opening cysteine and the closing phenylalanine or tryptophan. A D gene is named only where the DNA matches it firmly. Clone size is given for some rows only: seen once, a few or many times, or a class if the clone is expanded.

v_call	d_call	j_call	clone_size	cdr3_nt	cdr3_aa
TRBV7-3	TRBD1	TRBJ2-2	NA	TGTGCCAGCAGCCCACCACGGGACAGGGGGGATGGCACCGGGGAGCTGTTTTTT	CASSPPRDRGDGTGELFF
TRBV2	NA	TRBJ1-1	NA	TGTGCCAGCAGTGATTTAGGGACTGAAGCTTTCTTT	CASSDLGTEAFF
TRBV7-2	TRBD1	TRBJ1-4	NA	TGTGCCAGCAGCGCCCAGGGGGCAGCTAATGAAAAACTGTTTTTT	CASSAQGAANEKLFF
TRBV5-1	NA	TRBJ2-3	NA	TGCGCCAGCTCAGGGGGGGCTAGCGGTAGCACAGATACGCAGTATTTT	CASSGGASGSTDTQYF
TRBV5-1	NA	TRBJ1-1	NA	TGCGCCAGCAGCATGTCCGGGATCCGTGCCACTGAAGCTTTCTTT	CASSMSGIRATEAFF
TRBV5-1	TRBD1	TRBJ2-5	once	TGCGCCAGCAGCGCCGGGACAGGGGAGGAGACCCAGTACTTC	CASSAGTGEETQYF
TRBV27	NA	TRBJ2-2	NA	TGTGCCAGCAGTTATCCGGGGGTTACGAACACCGGGGAGCTGTTTTTT	CASSYPGVTNTGELFF
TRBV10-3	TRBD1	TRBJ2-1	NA	TGTGCCATCAGGACTCAGGGGGCGGTAAATGAGCAGTTCTTC	CAIRTQGAVNEQFF
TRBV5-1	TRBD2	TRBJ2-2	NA	TGCGCCAGCAGCTATTACCAGCGGGAGACCGGGGAGCTGTTTTTT	CASSYYQRETGELFF
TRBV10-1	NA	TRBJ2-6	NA	TGCGCCAGCAACTACCATTGGACACATCACCTCTCTGGGGCCAACGTCCTGACTTTC	CASNYHWTHHLSGANVLTF
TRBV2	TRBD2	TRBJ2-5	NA	TGTGCCAGCAGTGCGTATTCGTACGGTAGCGGGAGAGTTAGAGAGACCCAGTACTTC	CASSAYSYGSGRVRETQYF
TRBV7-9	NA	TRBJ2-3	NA	TGTGCCAGCGGGGGGGGCCCTAGAGATACGCAGTATTTT	CASGGGPRDTQYF
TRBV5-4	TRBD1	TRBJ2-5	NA	TGTGCCAGCAGCCCCTGGACAGGTGGAGGTCCGGAGACCCAGTACTTC	CASSPWTGGGPETQYF
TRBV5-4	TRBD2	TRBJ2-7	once	TGTGCCAGCAGCTCCGGACTAGCGGACCTCTCCTACGAGCAGTACTTC	CASSSGLADLSYEQYF
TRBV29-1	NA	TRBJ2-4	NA	TGCAGCGTATTAAGAGGAGAGAACATTCAGTACTTC	CSVLRGENIQYF
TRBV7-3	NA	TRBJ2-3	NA	TGTGCCAGCAGCTTAATGGGGAGCTTCACAGATACGCAGTATTTT	CASSLMGSFTDTQYF
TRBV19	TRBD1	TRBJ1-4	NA	TGTGCCAGTAGTAGCCCGGGACAGACGTATGAAAAACTGTTTTTT	CASSSPGQTYEKLFF
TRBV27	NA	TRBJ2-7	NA	TGTGCCAGCAGCTTACCCCTCTCCTTGGGGGGTGCGCAGTACTTC	CASSLPLSLGGAQYF
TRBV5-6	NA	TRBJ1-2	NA	TGTGCCAGCAGCTTGGTGGACAGCACTCTTCGGGTGGGTGGCTACACCTTC	CASSLVDSTLRVGGYTF
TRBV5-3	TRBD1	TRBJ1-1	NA	TGTGCCAGAAGCTTGGTCGAGCGCAGGGGGGGTACTGAAGCTTTCTTT	CARSLVERRGGTEAFF
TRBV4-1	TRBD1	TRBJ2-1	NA	TGCGCCAGCAGCCGGGGAGTCAGGGGGCGAAAGGATGAGCAGTTCTTC	CASSRGVRGRKDEQFF
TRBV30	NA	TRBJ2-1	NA	TGTGCCTGGACGCGGGGCCTAGCGTCGCGTAGTGAGCAGTTCTTC	CAWTRGLASRSEQFF
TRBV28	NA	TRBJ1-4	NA	TGTGCCAGCAGGACACCGGGACTGGGAAATGAAAAACTGTTTTTT	CASRTPGLGNEKLFF
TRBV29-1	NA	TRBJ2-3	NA	TGCAGCGCAGTTCGACAGGGCACAGATACGCAGTATTTT	CSAVRQGTDTQYF
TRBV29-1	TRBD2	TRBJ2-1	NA	TGCAGCGTTTTCTATAGCGGGAGCCCGAGCTCCTACAATGAGCAGTTCTTC	CSVFYSGSPSSYNEQFF
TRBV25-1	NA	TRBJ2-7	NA	TGTGCCAGCAGTGAGGTCGGGAGAGGCGAGCAGTACTTC	CASSEVGRGEQYF
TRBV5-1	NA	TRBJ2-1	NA	TGCGCCAGCAGCTCTCAAGGGGCCAGTGGTGAGCAGTTCTTC	CASSSQGASGEQFF
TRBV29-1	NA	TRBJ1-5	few	TGCAGCGTGATGAGGGAACAGGGCCAGCCCCAGCATTTT	CSVMREQGQPQHF
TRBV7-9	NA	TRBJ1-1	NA	TGTGCCAGCAGCTCTCAGGGCCCGAACACTGAAGCTTTCTTT	CASSSQGPNTEAFF
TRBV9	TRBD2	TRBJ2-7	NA	TGTGCCAGCAGCGTAGCGGGGGGGCCCCCCTACGAGCAGTACTTC	CASSVAGGPPYEQYF
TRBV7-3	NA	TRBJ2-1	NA	TGTGCCAGCAGCTTAACCCTAGCGAACAATGAGCAGTTCTTC	CASSLTLANNEQFF
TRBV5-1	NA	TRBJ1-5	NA	TGCGCCAGCAGCTTGGGCGTTCAATGGGAGCCCCAGCATTTT	CASSLGVQWEPQHF
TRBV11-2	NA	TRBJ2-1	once	TGTGCCAGCAGCTCCTCCGGCACGGCCCTCTTAGAGCAGTTCTTC	CASSSSGTALLEQFF
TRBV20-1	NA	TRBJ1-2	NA	TGCAGTGCTAGAGATTTCAGACACCACACCTTC	CSARDFRHHTF
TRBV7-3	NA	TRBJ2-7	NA	TGTGCCAGCAGCTTAACCGGGACCTACGAGCAGTACTTC	CASSLTGTYEQYF
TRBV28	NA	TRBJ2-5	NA	TGTGCCAGCAGTTTATTAGCAGGGACGAATCAAGAGACCCAGTACTTC	CASSLLAGTNQETQYF
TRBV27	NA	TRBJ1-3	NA	TGTGCCAGCAGTTTAACTGTGAGCTCTGGAAACACCATATATTTT	CASSLTVSSGNTIYF
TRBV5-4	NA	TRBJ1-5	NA	TGTGCCAGCAGCCAAGGGGGTTCCCTCAATCAGCCCCAGCATTTT	CASSQGGSLNQPQHF
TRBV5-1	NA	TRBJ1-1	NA	TGCGCCAGCAGCTGGGGGGGCCCGAACACTGAAGCTTTCTTT	CASSWGGPNTEAFF
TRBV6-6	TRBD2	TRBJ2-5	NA	TGTGCCAGCAGCTTGACTAGCGGTTCCCAAGAGACCCAGTACTTC	CASSLTSGSQETQYF
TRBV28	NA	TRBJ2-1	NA	TGTGCCACCGGGACGTCCACCGCTGAGCAGTTCTTC	CATGTSTAEQFF
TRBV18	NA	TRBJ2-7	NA	TGTGCCAGCTCCCTGAGTGGGGGTAATGGCTACGAGCAGTACTTC	CASSLSGGNGYEQYF
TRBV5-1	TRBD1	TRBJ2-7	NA	TGCGCCAGCAGCTCGATGGACAGGGGAGGATACGAGCAGTACTTC	CASSSMDRGGYEQYF
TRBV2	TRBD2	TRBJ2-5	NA	TGTGCCAGCCTGGGACTAGCGGGATGGATGGAGACCCAGTACTTC	CASLGLAGWMETQYF
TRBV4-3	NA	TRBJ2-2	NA	TGCGCCAGCGGGGGTAGCACCGGGGAGCTGTTTTTT	CASGGSTGELFF
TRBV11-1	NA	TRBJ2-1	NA	TGTGCCAGCAGCGGCGGCGCCCGTGGGGGCTCCTACAATGAGCAGTTCTTC	CASSGGARGGSYNEQFF